The entry below gives a single TCR beta chain sequence along with its context. This clone was seen a handful of times. The antigen it recognizes is unknown. Within one base of it there is no much larger clone, and no base qualities were kept. This sample is drawn from a study of blood T cell repertoires in COVID-19 (dated by TCRdb to 2019 to 2021). As for the study more broadly: Samples from collaborators originated in the United States, Italy and Spain and spanned both the acute and convalescent phases of COVID-19. The material from the prospective study consisted of cDNA or gDNA derived from T cells, B-cell-depleted T cells, or PBMCs. Subjects who had been exposed to COVID-19, were actively infected with it, or had recovered from it provided the deeply sampled blood TCRbeta repertoires that made up the dataset. The repertoires were released in a freely available public database intended as a resource for research on the immune response to SARS-CoV-2. Samples were obtained from the ongoing ImmuneRACE study (first 160 participants) and from 1,254 subjects provided by 6 global collaborators. Sample metadata almost always included a de-identified subject ID, COVID-19 status, age in years and sex. Where available, HLA class I and class II types were taken from metadata supplied by the sample provider and were not determined by assay-based typing.

General conclusions and limits of the study: How much clinical and demographic metadata was included differed by source and by participant, and the metadata was provided uncurated.

The CDR3 runs 14 residues from the cysteine to the phenylalanine. The CDR3 DNA has 42 bases and is translated from base 1. Reading the germline V gene (reference sequence) gives CDR1 SGHNT and CDR2 YYREEE. V and J are trimmed by 9 bases and 6 bases, and the gene matches miss 12 bases of the junction. Participants in the prospective study were aged about 18 to 95 years, lived in over 20 United States geographic areas, and enrolled through a virtual design. Cohort assignment in the prospective study relied on participant-reported clinical history from a screening survey and a study questionnaire. In the prospective study, whole blood, serum and a nasopharyngeal or oropharyngeal swab were collected from each participant by mobile phlebotomists. Prospective study participants could optionally give additional blood draws and questionnaires over an approximately 2-month period. Blood samples from the prospective study were shipped frozen or at room temperature prior to DNA extraction.

TCRbeta CDR3 regions were amplified from genomic DNA using the immunoSEQ Assay, a bias-controlled multiplex PCR. For the original study's pipeline: The number of nucleated cells in each sample was estimated from the amplification of reference gene primers within the assay. Sequence reads were collapsed and filtered to measure the absolute abundance of every unique TCRbeta CDR3 rearrangement. For each sample, productive Simpson clonality was calculated by taking the square root of Simpson's diversity index across productive rearrangements. TCRdb limited this immuneACCESS table to in-frame rearrangements with V and J called. A share of clones is missing; checked studies link under half to unresolved V genes, and the rest is unexplained. For V, J and clone size, that table is used; D and trimming come from the DNA. This sample holds 200,000 to 250,000 clones; roughly 87% were observed only once. Approximately 10% of the sample belongs to the ten largest clones.

Sequencing was carried out using PBMCs or T cells enriched from blood (not recorded which). This TCR derives from a man aged 18-30 years with acute COVID-19. This receptor chain uses TRBV5-4 and TRBJ2-1; 7 bases in the middle match TRBD1. The CDR3 region: CAIGRDRIRNEQFF. The bases read TGTGCCATAGGCCGGGACAGAATCCGCAATGAGCAGTTCTTC.